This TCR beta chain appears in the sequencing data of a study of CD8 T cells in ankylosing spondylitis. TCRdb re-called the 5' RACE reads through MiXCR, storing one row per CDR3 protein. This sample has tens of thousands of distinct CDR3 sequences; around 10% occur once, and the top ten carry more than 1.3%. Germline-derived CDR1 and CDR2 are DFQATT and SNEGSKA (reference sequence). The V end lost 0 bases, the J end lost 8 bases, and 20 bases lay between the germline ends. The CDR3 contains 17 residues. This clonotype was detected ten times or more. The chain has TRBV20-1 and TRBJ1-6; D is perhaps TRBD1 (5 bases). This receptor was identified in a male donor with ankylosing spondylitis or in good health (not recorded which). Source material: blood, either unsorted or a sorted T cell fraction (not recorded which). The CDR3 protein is CSARDPAPGGLYSPLHF. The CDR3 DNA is TGCAGTGCTAGAGATCCGGCTCCCGGGGGTTTATATTCACCCCTCCACTTT.